Below are 17 T cell receptor beta chains sequenced from a single sample in a study of regulatory T cells in long-lasting Graves disease. The time point: newly diagnosed GD, antithyroid drugs for less than 3 months. After RNA was extracted from PBMCs, the TCR library was made from it. CDR3-region Arm-PCR and iRepertoire HTBI primers produced the TCR beta libraries. TCRdb reprocessed the multiplex PCR reads via MiXCR and lists one record per CDR3 protein. The sample has over 200,000 distinct CDR3 sequences, around 18% seen once; the top ten hold roughly 15%. This sample also appeared in a second study, on T cells in Graves' hyperthyroidism and ophthalmopathy.

Sequencing used peripheral blood mononuclear cells (PBMCs), obtained at new diagnosis, from a patient treated with antithyroid drugs. The receptors derive from a woman between 25 and 40 years old with Graves disease.

This clonotype was detected a few times. The V call is TRBV20-1, the J call TRBJ2-2, with 9 positions matching TRBD2. Germline V gene sequence: CDR1 DFQATT, CDR2 SNEGSKA (reference sequence). This CDR3 region has 17 residues. With 0 bases clipped from V and 4 bases from J, the junction kept 9 bases outside the gene matches. The CDR3, as DNA: TGCAGTGCTAGAGATCAAGGCGGGGGGGGGAGCACCGGGGAGCTGTTTTTT. This codes for CSARDQGGGGSTGELFF.

This clonotype has more than one count but fewer than ten. This may arise from a read error, as a much more abundant clone is one base away. The chain links TRBV12-3 or TRBV12-4 to TRBJ2-1; the match to TRBD2 covers 8 bases. The ends lost 8 bases at V and 6 bases at J; junction bases unmatched: 6. This CDR3 has 13 residues. CDR3 residues: CASGRTSPNEQFF. Here the CDR3 DNA reads TGTGCCAGCGGAAGGACTAGCCCCAATGAGCAGTTCTTC.

This clonotype was detected many times. This chain joins TRBV3-1 and TRBJ2-5; 7 bases fit TRBD1. Germline trimming cut 5 bases from V and 5 bases from J; bases unmatched to any gene: 8. Germline CDR1 reads LGHDT; CDR2 reads YNNKEL (reference sequence). The CDR3 totals 14 residues. CDR3 nucleotide sequence: TGTGCCAGCAGCGACAGGGCCGACCCGGAGACCCAGTACTTC. This translates into CASSDRADPETQYF.

The chain employs TRBV28 and TRBJ1-2; 10 bases are shared with TRBD1. This CDR3 has 15 amino acids. Germline lookup yields CDR1 MDHEN and CDR2 SYDVKM. V was clipped by 1 base and J by 8 bases; unmatched bases: 7. CDR3 in DNA: TGTGCCAGCAGTTTATTAAGGGGACAGGGGAACGGCTACACCTTC. Amino acids: CASSLLRGQGNGYTF.

This clonotype was counted between two and nine times. The chain has TRBV10-3 and TRBJ1-1; a possible D gene is TRBD1 (5 bases). The germline V gene encodes CDR1 ENHRY and CDR2 SYGVKD. This CDR3 spans 14 amino acids. Trimming took 7 bases from V and 5 from J, leaving 17 bases between them. This CDR3 is CAINERDRGTEAFF. CDR3 nucleotides: TGTGCCATCAACGAGCGGGATCGGGGGACTGAAGCTTTCTTT.

This clonotype occurred many times. The J gene is TRBJ1-5, the V gene TRBV4-1; D unresolved. The CDR3 has 16 residues. Germline V lookup: CDR1 MGHRA, CDR2 YSYEKL. Trimming cost V 0 bases and J 2 bases, with 11 bases left between them. The DNA of the CDR3 is TGCGCCAGCAGCCAAGATTCCGGCGGGGGCAATCAGCCCCAGCATTTT. Its translation is CASSQDSGGGNQPQHF.

This clonotype was seen a single time. A much larger clone differs by one base, so this may be a read error. The chain has TRBV6-1 and TRBJ1-6; 11 bases map to TRBD1. The V segment lost 11 bases and the J segment 7 bases; nucleotides outside the gene matches: 7. Germline V gene data show CDR1 as MNHNS and CDR2 as SASEGT. There are 14 residues in the CDR3. The CDR3: CAAGQGANNSPLHF. The CDR3, as DNA: TGTGCCGCCGGACAGGGGGCGAACAATTCACCCCTCCACTTT.

This clonotype was seen ten or more times. The chain couples TRBV15 to TRBJ1-1; D uncertain. The CDR3 totals 16 residues. V dropped 1 base and J dropped 1 base, with 13 bases sitting between them. The germline CDR1 and CDR2 sequences are LNHNV and YYDKDF (reference sequence). Written as DNA, the CDR3 is TGTGCCACCAGCAGAGTGAGGACCCAGAGGAACACTGAAGCTTTCTTT. Residues: CATSRVRTQRNTEAFF.

This clonotype was counted at least ten times. This rearrangement joins TRBV7-2 to TRBJ1-6, with 7 bases identical to TRBD1. Trimming took 5 bases from V and 12 from J; bases not matched to a gene: 7. Germline V gives CDR1 SGHTA, CDR2 FQGNSA. This CDR3 has 13 amino acids. The chain's CDR3 is CASSIDRAQPLHF. CDR3 DNA: TGTGCCAGCAGCATCGACAGGGCCCAACCCCTCCACTTT.

This clonotype appeared many times. The V call is TRBV20-1, the J call TRBJ1-1; D uncertain. CDR3 length equals 14 residues. V dropped 0 bases and J dropped 4 bases, with 12 bases sitting between them. Per germline, CDR1 DFQATT and CDR2 SNEGSKA (reference sequence). The CDR3 here is CSARDLEGFTEAFF. In nucleotides, the CDR3 is TGCAGTGCTAGAGATCTGGAAGGGTTCACTGAAGCTTTCTTT.

This clonotype was picked up many times. The gene calls are TRBV4-1 and TRBJ1-2; D may be TRBD1 (6 bases). The CDR3 loop spans 15 amino acids. Trimming pared 4 bases from V and 2 bases from J, leaving 14 bases between. CDR1 and CDR2 (germline): MGHRA, YSYEKL. The CDR3 here is CASSPGQLSNYGYTF. The DNA of the CDR3 is TGCGCCAGCAGCCCTGGACAGCTGTCCAACTATGGCTACACCTTC.

This clonotype was detected ten times or more. The chain has TRBV19 and TRBJ1-1; 7 bases are shared with TRBD1. Trimming took 2 bases from V and 5 from J; bases not matched to a gene: 8. The germline gives CDR1 LNHDA, CDR2 SQIVND (reference sequence). The CDR3 is made up of 15 amino acids. CDR3 sequence: CASSIIRGRVTEAFF. The CDR3 DNA reads as TGTGCCAGTAGTATAATAAGGGGGCGGGTTACTGAAGCTTTCTTT.

This clonotype showed up just a few times. The chain joins TRBV20-1 to TRBJ1-3; D is uncertain. This CDR3 has 16 amino acids. Germline V gives CDR1 DFQATT, CDR2 SNEGSKA (reference sequence). The ends were cut back, 2 bases at V and 0 bases at J, with 14 bases in the middle. The CDR3 nucleotides are TGCAGTGCTAGATCAGCGGACCCGAGCTCTGGAAACACCATATATTTT. Residues: CSARSADPSSGNTIYF.

This clonotype was seen more than once but under ten times. J is TRBJ2-4 and V is TRBV29-1; 7 positions agree with TRBD2. V was clipped by 6 bases and J by 8 bases; unmatched bases: 7. Germline V gene lookup returns CDR1 SQVTM and CDR2 ANQGSEA. This CDR3 has 12 residues. The DNA for the CDR3 is TGCAGCGTACTCGTTGGGGGGGACATTCAGTACTTC. It is translated as CSVLVGGDIQYF.

This clonotype was picked up many times. The V and J genes are TRBV5-1 and TRBJ2-7, with 11 bases fitting TRBD1. Germline CDR1 reads SGHRS; CDR2 reads YFSETQ. This CDR3 is built from 13 residues. The V and J ends lost 5 bases and 3 bases, in that order; junction bases with no gene match: 1. Here the CDR3 DNA reads TGCGCCAGCAGAGGGACAGGGGGCTACGAGCAGTACTTC. Translating gives CASRGTGGYEQYF.

J is TRBJ2-1 and V is TRBV20-1; the D gene is possibly TRBD2 (6 bases). From germline, CDR1 is DFQATT and CDR2 SNEGSKA (reference sequence). The length of the CDR3 is 15 residues. V lost 4 bases and J 7 bases, leaving 20 bases between the germline ends. CDR3 loop: CSATRDSRVGNEQFF. CDR3 DNA sequence: TGCAGTGCTACCCGGGACTCTCGGGTGGGAAATGAGCAGTTCTTC.

A word on this clonotype: It is likely a read error: a sequence one base away is far more abundant. This chain links TRBV27 with TRBJ2-7; a possible D gene is TRBD1 (6 bases). V dropped 5 bases and J dropped 7 bases, with 12 bases sitting between them. The CDR3 runs to 12 residues. Germline CDR1 MNHEY, CDR2 SMNVEV (reference sequence). This chain's CDR3 is CASSRSRGEQYF. The CDR3 DNA follows: TGTGCCAGCAGTCGGAGCAGGGGTGAGCAGTACTTC.